This TCR beta chain emerged from a study of HIV-infected patients and healthy controls. TCRdb re-called the 5' RACE reads through MiXCR, storing one row per CDR3 protein. This sample has 19,000 or so distinct CDR3 sequences; about 19% occur once, and the top ten carry roughly 31%. Germline lookup yields CDR1 MNHEY and CDR2 SVGAGI. This CDR3 contains 16 residues. The V gene lost 0 bases and the J gene lost 5 bases, with 17 bases spanning the gap. Material for sequencing was CD8+ T cells from blood. The chain carries TRBV6-5 and TRBJ2-7; D is possibly TRBD1 or TRBD2 (6 bases each). The sequence derives from a human donor in good health. The CDR3 bases are TGTGCCAGCAGTTACTCTGGGGGGCCCCCCACCGACGAGCAGTACTTC. Translating it yields CASSYSGGPPTDEQYF.